A selection of T cell receptor beta chains follows, all from one sample in a study of immune evolution from preneoplasia to lung adenocarcinoma. The method was immunoSEQ multiplex PCR; TCRdb's version includes in-frame clones alone and lacks a portion of them. The repertoire consists of several thousand clones, with 70% to 90% occurring once and the leading ten covering about 2.5%. The sample taken for sequencing was FFPE atypical adenomatous hyperplasia tissue from the lung. These receptors came from a person aged 70 to 79 with lung adenocarcinoma. The CDR3 runs from the conserved cysteine through the conserved F or W. A D gene is named only where the DNA matches it firmly. Rows give clone size only sometimes, using once, few, many, or a class for an expanded clone.

CDR3	D	V	size	J
CASGLSGRASEQFF	NA	TRBV12-5	once	TRBJ2-1
CASSPWADEQFF	NA	TRBV4-2	NA	TRBJ2-1
CASSLPGKGGRQAFF	NA	TRBV7-2	NA	TRBJ1-1
CAWSQGSGNTIYF	NA	TRBV30	NA	TRBJ1-3
CASSEYLKSENEQFF	NA	TRBV2	NA	TRBJ2-1
CASHPFSGQHEQYF	NA	TRBV2	NA	TRBJ2-7
CASSLAEGSYGYTF	NA	TRBV7-2	few	TRBJ1-2
CASSGTSGKTPINEQFF	TRBD2	TRBV6-1	NA	TRBJ2-1
CASSRDVHYGYTF	NA	TRBV7-3	few	TRBJ1-2
CASSQAGTGTDTQYF	NA	TRBV11-3	NA	TRBJ2-3